The rows below give T cell receptor beta chains drawn from one sample of a study of control samples from healthy donors and cancer patients. Assay used: immunoSEQ multiplex PCR; TCRdb lists only in-frame clones, some missing. The table has 150,000 to 200,000 clones, 90% seen once. Input material: blood. The origin of the receptors is a woman aged 50 to 65 in good health. The CDR3 runs from the conserved cysteine through the conserved F or W. D genes are given only for firm matches. Size is omitted from some rows. Given values are once, few, many or a class for expanded clones.

>-|TRBJ1-1|TRBV19|-
TGTGCCAGCTCTATAACGAGAAACACTGAAGCTTTCTTT
CASSITRNTEAFF
>-|TRBJ1-6|TRBV4-1|-
TGCGCCAGCAGCCACTTTAGTTCACCCCTCCACTTT
CASSHFSSPLHF
>TRBD1|TRBJ1-1|TRBV5-4|-
TGTGCCAGCAGCCCGGACAGGGGGCGCATGACTGAAGCTTTCTTT
CASSPDRGRMTEAFF
>-|TRBJ2-1|TRBV25-1|-
TGTGCCAGCAGTGGCCGGGGGAATGAGCAGTTCTTC
CASSGRGNEQFF
>-|TRBJ1-1|TRBV2|once
TGTGCCAGCAGGGAAACGGGCCACCGCGGCGGGGGGGGAGGTCCTGAAGCTTTCTTT
CASRETGHRGGGGGPEAFF
>-|TRBJ1-2|TRBV2|-
TGTGCCAGCAGTGAAGGGACCTATGGCTACACCTTC
CASSEGTYGYTF
>TRBD1|TRBJ1-3|TRBV3-1/TRBV3-2|-
TGTGCCAGCACGCTGGCCGGGACAGTCTCTGGAAACACCATATATTTT
CASTLAGTVSGNTIYF
>TRBD1|TRBJ2-5|TRBV28|-
TGTGCCAGCAGGGTCCGGGACAGGGAGCAAGAGACCCAGTACTTC
CASRVRDREQETQYF
>TRBD2|TRBJ2-1|TRBV5-4|-
TGTGCCAGCAGCGGGGGCGGGGGGGGCAGCTCCTACAATGAGCAGTTCTTC
CASSGGGGGSSYNEQFF
>-|TRBJ2-3|TRBV4-3|-
TGCGCCAGCAGCCAATCCCTTCTAGCGTTTACGCAGTATTTT
CASSQSLLAFTQYF
>TRBD1|TRBJ2-7|TRBV4-2|-
TGTGCCAGCAGCCACCCCACTGGACAGGGGTACGAGCAGTACTTC
CASSHPTGQGYEQYF
>-|TRBJ2-5|TRBV7-9|-
TGTGCCAGCAGCTTAGTTGAGACCCAGTACTTC
CASSLVETQYF
>TRBD1|TRBJ1-5|TRBV24-1|-
TGTGCCACCAGTGGGACAGGGGGGTATCAGCCCCAGCATTTT
CATSGTGGYQPQHF
>-|TRBJ2-3|TRBV4-3|-
TGCGCCAGCAGCCAAGATGGGGGCCCCACAGATACGCAGTATTTT
CASSQDGGPTDTQYF
>TRBD2|TRBJ2-3|TRBV9|-
TGTGCCAGCAGCATAATAGCGGGGGGAGGCACAGATACGCAGTATTTT
CASSIIAGGGTDTQYF
>-|TRBJ1-5|TRBV4-3|-
TGCGCCAGCAGCCAAGATGGAGGTAGCAATCAGCCCCAGCATTTT
CASSQDGGSNQPQHF
>TRBD1|TRBJ1-1|TRBV27|-
TGTGCCAGCAGTATTCGGACAGCTACAGGGGAGGCTTTCTTT
CASSIRTATGEAFF
>-|TRBJ2-2|TRBV28|-
TGTGCCAGCAGTTTAGACCCCCTAACCGGCGGGGAGCTGTTTTTT
CASSLDPLTGGELFF
>-|TRBJ1-1|TRBV21-1|-
TGTGCCAGCAGCAAAGGGGTTAGGGGACAGAGGGCGCGGGGGGAAGCTTTCTTT
CASSKGVRGQRARGEAFF
>-|TRBJ1-2|TRBV15|-
TGTGCCACCAGCAGAGCCGGACCGTCCAACTATGGCTACACCTTC
CATSRAGPSNYGYTF
>-|TRBJ1-4|TRBV4-3|-
TGCGCCAGCAGCCATACGCCCACGGTGGCGAATGAAAAACTGTTTTTT
CASSHTPTVANEKLFF
>-|TRBJ1-1|TRBV24-1|-
TGTGCCACCAGTGATTCGACGGTGGTTGGCACTGAAGCTTTCTTT
CATSDSTVVGTEAFF
>-|TRBJ1-1|TRBV9|once
TGTGCCAGCAGCGTGAACACCTTGAACACTGAAGCTTTCTTT
CASSVNTLNTEAFF
>TRBD1|TRBJ1-5|TRBV4-1|-
TGCGCCAGCAGCCAGGGAGACAGGGGCCGCAATCAGCCCCAGCATTTT
CASSQGDRGRNQPQHF
>-|TRBJ2-2|TRBV5-1|-
TGCGCCAGCAGCCTGCGGGGGAACACCGGGGAGCTGTTTTTT
CASSLRGNTGELFF
>TRBD1|TRBJ1-1|TRBV5-4|-
TGTGCCAGCAGCAACCAGGGGGGCACTGAAGCTTTCTTT
CASSNQGGTEAFF
>-|TRBJ1-1|TRBV6-2/TRBV6-3|-
TGTGCCAGCAGCCAACTTCGGGAGAACACTGAAGCTTTCTTT
CASSQLRENTEAFF
>-|TRBJ2-5|TRBV5-6|-
TGTGCCAGCAGCTTGGGTAGGGGGGGCCAAGAGACCCAGTACTTC
CASSLGRGGQETQYF
>-|TRBJ2-7|TRBV7-5|-
TGTGTCAGAAGCTGGAGAGGTGGGGGCGCCTACGAGCAGTACTTC
CVRSWRGGGAYEQYF
>TRBD2|TRBJ2-3|TRBV2|-
TGTGCCATGGAGACTAGCTATCCGGTCGCAGATACGCAGTATTTT
CAMETSYPVADTQYF
>-|TRBJ2-7|TRBV7-6|-
TGTGCCAGCAGTCAGGGACCGCTCTACGAGCAGTACTTC
CASSQGPLYEQYF
>TRBD1|TRBJ1-2|TRBV19|-
TGTGCCAGTAGTAGCCCCGACAGGGGGCCGGGTGGCTACACCTTC
CASSSPDRGPGGYTF
>-|TRBJ2-7|TRBV18|-
TGTGCCAGCTCCCGTCCCGGACGGGAGTACGAGCAGTACTTC
CASSRPGREYEQYF
>-|TRBJ2-7|TRBV6-5|few
TGTGCCAGCAGTTACGAGGGGGGGGTCTACGAGCAGTACTTC
CASSYEGGVYEQYF
>-|TRBJ1-1|TRBV11-3|-
TGTGCCAGCAGCTTATACAGGGACACTGAAGCTTTCTTT
CASSLYRDTEAFF
>TRBD1|TRBJ2-7|TRBV7-6|few
TGTGCCAGCAGCTTAAGGGGGGACAGGGGCTACGAGCAGTACTTC
CASSLRGDRGYEQYF
>-|TRBJ2-3|TRBV24-1|-
TGTGCCACCAGTGATCCCATCAGGGGGGCTAGCACAGATACGCAGTATTTT
CATSDPIRGASTDTQYF
>-|TRBJ1-6|TRBV30|-
TGTGCCTGGAGACCCCTCAGACGGTATAATTCACCCCTCCACTTT
CAWRPLRRYNSPLHF
>TRBD2|TRBJ2-1|TRBV4-1|-
TGCGCCAGCAGCCAAGATCGGGGGACTAGCGGGAGGAGGAATGAGCAGTTCTTC
CASSQDRGTSGRRNEQFF
>-|TRBJ1-1|TRBV28|-
TGTGCCAGCAGTTTAGGGGCAGTCCTTTTGAACACTGAAGCTTTCTTT
CASSLGAVLLNTEAFF
>TRBD1|TRBJ1-6|TRBV5-1|-
TGCGCCAGCACCTCTACAGGGGCTTTTAATTCACCCCTCCACTTT
CASTSTGAFNSPLHF
>-|TRBJ2-5|TRBV6-5|-
TGTGCCAGCAGTTACACATCCCGGGCTACCCAAGAGACCCAGTACTTC
CASSYTSRATQETQYF